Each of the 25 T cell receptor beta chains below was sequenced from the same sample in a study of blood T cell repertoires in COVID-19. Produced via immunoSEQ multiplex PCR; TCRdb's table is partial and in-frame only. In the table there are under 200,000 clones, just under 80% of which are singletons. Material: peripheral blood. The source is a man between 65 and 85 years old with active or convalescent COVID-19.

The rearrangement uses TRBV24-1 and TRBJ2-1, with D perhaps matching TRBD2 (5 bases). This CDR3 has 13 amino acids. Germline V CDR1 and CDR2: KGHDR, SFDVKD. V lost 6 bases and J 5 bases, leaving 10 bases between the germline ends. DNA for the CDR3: TGTGCCACCAGTAGATGGGGAGACAATGAGCAGTTCTTC. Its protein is CATSRWGDNEQFF.

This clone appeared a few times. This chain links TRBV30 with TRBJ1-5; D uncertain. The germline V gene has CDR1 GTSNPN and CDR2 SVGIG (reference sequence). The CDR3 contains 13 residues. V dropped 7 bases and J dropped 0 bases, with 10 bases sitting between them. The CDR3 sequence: CAFSPDSNQPQHF. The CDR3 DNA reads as TGTGCCTTTTCCCCAGATAGCAATCAGCCCCAGCATTTT.

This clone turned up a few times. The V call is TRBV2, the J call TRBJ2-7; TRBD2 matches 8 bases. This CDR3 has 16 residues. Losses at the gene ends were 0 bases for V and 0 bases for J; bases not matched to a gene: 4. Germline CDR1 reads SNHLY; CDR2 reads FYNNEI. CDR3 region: CASSEARTSGSYEQYF. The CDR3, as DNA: TGTGCCAGCAGTGAAGCGCGTACTAGCGGCTCCTACGAGCAGTACTTC. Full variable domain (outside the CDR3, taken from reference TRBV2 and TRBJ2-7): EPEVTQTPSHQVTQMGQEVILRCVPISNHLYFYWYRQILGQKVEFLVSFYNNEISEKSEIFDDQFSVERPDGSNFTLKIRSTKLEDSAMYFCASSEARTSGSYEQYFGPGTRLTVT.

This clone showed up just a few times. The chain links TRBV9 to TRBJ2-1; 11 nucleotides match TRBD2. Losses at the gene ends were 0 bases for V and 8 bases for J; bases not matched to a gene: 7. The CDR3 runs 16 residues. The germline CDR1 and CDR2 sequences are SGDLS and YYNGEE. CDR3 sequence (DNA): TGTGCCAGCAGCGTAGCTAGTAGCGGGGGGGCCTATGAGCAGTTCTTC. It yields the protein CASSVASSGGAYEQFF. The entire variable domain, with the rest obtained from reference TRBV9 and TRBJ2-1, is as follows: DSGVTQTPKHLITATGQRVTLRCSPRSGDLSVYWYQQSLDQGLQFLIQYYNGEERAKGNILERFSAQQFPDLHSELNLSSLELGDSALYFCASSVASSGGAYEQFFGPGTRLTVL.

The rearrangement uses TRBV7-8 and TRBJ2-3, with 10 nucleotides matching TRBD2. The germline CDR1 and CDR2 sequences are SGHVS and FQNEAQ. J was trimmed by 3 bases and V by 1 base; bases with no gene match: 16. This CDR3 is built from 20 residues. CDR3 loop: CASSLVVPGLAAGATDTQYF. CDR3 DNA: TGTGCCAGCAGCTTAGTTGTTCCCGGACTAGCGGCGGGTGCAACAGATACGCAGTATTTT.

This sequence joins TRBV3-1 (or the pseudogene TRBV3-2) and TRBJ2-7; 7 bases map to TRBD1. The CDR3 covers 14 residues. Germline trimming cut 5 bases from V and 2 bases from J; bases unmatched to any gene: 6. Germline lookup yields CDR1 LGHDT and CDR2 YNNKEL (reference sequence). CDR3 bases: TGTGCCAGCAGCGGGTGGGACAGAGCCTACGAGCAGTACTTC. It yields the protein CASSGWDRAYEQYF.

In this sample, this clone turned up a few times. CDR3 DNA: TGTGCCAGGACACTAACAGGGGGCATGAACACTGAAGCTTTCTTT. Amino acid sequence: CARTLTGGMNTEAFF. The V call is TRBV7-2, the J call TRBJ1-1; the match to TRBD1 covers 9 bases. This CDR3 comprises 15 residues. V shed 9 bases and J 0 bases; nucleotides not matched to a gene: 8. Germline values: CDR1 SGHTA, CDR2 FQGNSA.

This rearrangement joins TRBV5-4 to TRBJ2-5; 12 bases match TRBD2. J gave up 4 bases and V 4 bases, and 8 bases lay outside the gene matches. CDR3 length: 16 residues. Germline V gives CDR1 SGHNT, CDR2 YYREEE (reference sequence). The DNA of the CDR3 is TGTGCCAGCAGCCCACTAGCGGGGGGCCTTAGAGAGACCCAGTACTTC. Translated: CASSPLAGGLRETQYF.

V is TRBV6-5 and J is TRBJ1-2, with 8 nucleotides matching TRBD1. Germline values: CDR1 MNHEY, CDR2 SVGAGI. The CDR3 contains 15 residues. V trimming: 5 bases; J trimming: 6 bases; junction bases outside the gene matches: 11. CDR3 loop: CASSRDYQGAHGYTF. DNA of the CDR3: TGTGCCAGCAGTCGTGACTATCAGGGGGCCCATGGCTACACCTTC.

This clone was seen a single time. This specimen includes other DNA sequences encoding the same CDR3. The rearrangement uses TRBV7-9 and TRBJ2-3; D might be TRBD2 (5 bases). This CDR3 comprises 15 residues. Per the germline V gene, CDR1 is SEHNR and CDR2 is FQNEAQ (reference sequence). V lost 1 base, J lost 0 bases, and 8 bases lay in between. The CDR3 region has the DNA TGTGCCAGCAGCTTAGAGGGAGACAGCACAGATACGCAGTATTTT. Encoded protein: CASSLEGDSTDTQYF.

CDR3 sequence reads: CASSLETWSNYGYTF. In nucleotides, the CDR3 is TGCGCCAGCAGCTTGGAGACATGGTCTAACTATGGCTACACCTTC. The chain carries TRBV5-1 and TRBJ1-2; D not certain. Germline V gene lookup returns CDR1 SGHRS and CDR2 YFSETQ. This CDR3 region has 15 residues. V was cut by 0 bases and J by 0 bases, with 9 bases left in between.

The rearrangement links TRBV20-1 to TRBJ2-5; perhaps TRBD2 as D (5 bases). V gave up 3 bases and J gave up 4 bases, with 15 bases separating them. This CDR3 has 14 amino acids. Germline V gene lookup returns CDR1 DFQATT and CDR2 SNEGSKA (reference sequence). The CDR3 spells CSASHTGNGETQYF. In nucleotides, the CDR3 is TGCAGTGCTAGTCACACGGGGAACGGAGAGACCCAGTACTTC.

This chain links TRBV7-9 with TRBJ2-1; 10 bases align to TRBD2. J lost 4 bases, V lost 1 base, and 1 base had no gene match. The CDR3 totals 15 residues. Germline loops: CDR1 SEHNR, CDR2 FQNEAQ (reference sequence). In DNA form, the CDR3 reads TGTGCCAGCAGCTTAGATAGCGGGGGGTACAATGAGCAGTTCTTC. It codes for CASSLDSGGYNEQFF.

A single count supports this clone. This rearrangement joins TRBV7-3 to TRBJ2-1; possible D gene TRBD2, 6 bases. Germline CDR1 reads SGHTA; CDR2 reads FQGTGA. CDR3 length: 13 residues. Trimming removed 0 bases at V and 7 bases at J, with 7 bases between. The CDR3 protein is CASSLTRGNEQFF. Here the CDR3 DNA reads TGTGCCAGCAGCTTAACTCGGGGGAATGAGCAGTTCTTC.

This chain's CDR3 is CASSQDGQRGENEQFF. Here the CDR3 DNA reads TGCGCCAGCAGCCAAGATGGACAGCGGGGGGAAAATGAGCAGTTCTTC. The V call is TRBV4-3, the J call TRBJ2-1; 9 nucleotides line up with TRBD2. The V and J ends lost 0 bases and 7 bases, in that order; junction bases with no gene match: 7. Germline V gives CDR1 LGHNA, CDR2 YSLEER. The CDR3 sequence is 16 residues long.

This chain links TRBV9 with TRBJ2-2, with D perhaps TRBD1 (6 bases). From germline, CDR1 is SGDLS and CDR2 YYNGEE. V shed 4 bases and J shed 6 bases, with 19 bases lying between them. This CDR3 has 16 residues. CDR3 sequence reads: CASSPIGQGSAGELFF. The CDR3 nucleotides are TGTGCCAGCAGCCCCATAGGGCAGGGGAGCGCCGGGGAGCTGTTTTTT.

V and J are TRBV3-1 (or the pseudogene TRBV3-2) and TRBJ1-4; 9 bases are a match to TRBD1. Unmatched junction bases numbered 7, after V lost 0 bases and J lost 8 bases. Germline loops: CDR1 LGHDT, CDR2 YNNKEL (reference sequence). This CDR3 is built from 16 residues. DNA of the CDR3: TGTGCCAGCAGCCAAGATCGGGGACAGGGAAGAGAAAAACTGTTTTTT. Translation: CASSQDRGQGREKLFF.

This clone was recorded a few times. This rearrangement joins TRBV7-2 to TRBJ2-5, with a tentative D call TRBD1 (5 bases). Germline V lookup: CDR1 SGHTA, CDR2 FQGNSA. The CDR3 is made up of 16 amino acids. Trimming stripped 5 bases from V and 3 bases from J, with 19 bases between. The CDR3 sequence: CASSPSWQGGKETQYF. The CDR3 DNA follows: TGTGCCAGCAGCCCCAGTTGGCAGGGTGGGAAAGAGACCCAGTACTTC.

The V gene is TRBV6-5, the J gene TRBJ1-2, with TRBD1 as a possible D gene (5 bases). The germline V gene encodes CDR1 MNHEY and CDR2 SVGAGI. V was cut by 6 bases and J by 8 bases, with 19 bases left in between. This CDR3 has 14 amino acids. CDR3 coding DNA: TGTGCCAGCAGCCCCTGGGGCAGGTCGGGCGGCTACACCTTC. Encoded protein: CASSPWGRSGGYTF.

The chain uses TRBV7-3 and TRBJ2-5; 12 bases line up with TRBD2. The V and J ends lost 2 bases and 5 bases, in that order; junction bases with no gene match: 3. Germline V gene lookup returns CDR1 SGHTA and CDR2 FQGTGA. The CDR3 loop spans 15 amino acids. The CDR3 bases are TGTGCCAGCAGCTTATTGGGACTAGCGGGTGAGACCCAGTACTTC. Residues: CASSLLGLAGETQYF.

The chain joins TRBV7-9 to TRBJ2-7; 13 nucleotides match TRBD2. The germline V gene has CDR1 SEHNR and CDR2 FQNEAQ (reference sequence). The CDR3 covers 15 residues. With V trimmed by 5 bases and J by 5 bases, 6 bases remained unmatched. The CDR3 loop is CASSLGLAGIDEQYF. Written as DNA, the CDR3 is TGTGCCAGCAGCCTGGGACTAGCGGGAATCGACGAGCAGTACTTC.

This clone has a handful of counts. For the CDR3, the DNA is TGTGCCTGGAGTGTACGAAACAGGGGGACAGATACGCAGTATTTT. This gives the protein CAWSVRNRGTDTQYF. V is TRBV30 and J is TRBJ2-3; 8 nucleotides align to TRBD1. Germline V lookup: CDR1 GTSNPN, CDR2 SVGIG (reference sequence). V shed 0 bases and J 3 bases; nucleotides not matched to a gene: 5. This CDR3 comprises 15 residues.

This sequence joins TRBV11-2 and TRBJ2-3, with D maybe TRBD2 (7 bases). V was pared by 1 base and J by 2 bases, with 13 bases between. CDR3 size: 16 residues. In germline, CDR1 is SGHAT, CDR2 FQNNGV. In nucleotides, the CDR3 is TGTGCCAGCAGCTTAGCGGGCCGGGGGGCCACAGATACGCAGTATTTT. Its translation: CASSLAGRGATDTQYF.

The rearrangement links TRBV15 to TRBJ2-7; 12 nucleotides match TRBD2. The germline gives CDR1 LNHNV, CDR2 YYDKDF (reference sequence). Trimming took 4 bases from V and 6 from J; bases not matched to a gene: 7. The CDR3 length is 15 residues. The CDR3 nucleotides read TGTGCCACCAGCACTCGACTAGCGGGAGCCAGCGAGCAGTACTTC. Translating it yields CATSTRLAGASEQYF.

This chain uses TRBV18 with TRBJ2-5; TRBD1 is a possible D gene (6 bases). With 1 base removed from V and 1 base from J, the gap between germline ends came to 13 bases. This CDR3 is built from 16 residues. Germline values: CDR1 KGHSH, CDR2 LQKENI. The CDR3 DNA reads TGTGCCAGCTCACCACGGGGGCGGGCCAGCCAAGAGACCCAGTACTTC. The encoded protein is CASSPRGRASQETQYF.